Each of the 14 T cell receptor beta chains below was sequenced from the same sample in a study of blood T cell repertoires in COVID-19. Data came from immunoSEQ multiplex PCR; TCRdb stores just in-frame clones and leaves some out. This repertoire shows about 330,000 clones, around 80% found once; its top ten account for 1.2%. Sequenced material: peripheral blood. The receptors were sampled from a woman aged 45-60 years with acute or convalescent COVID-19.

The chain links TRBV2 to TRBJ1-3; 9 nucleotides line up with TRBD1. CDR3 length: 15 amino acids. Germline V lookup: CDR1 SNHLY, CDR2 FYNNEI. The V segment lost 4 bases and the J segment 3 bases; nucleotides outside the gene matches: 4. The CDR3 here is CASSGQGVFGNTIYF. In nucleotides, the CDR3 is TGTGCCAGCAGTGGACAGGGGGTCTTTGGAAACACCATATATTTT.

V and J are TRBV2 and TRBJ2-5; TRBD1 aligns across 7 bases. The length of the CDR3 is 15 residues. V lost 5 bases, J lost 7 bases, and 13 bases stayed unmatched. Germline CDR1 SNHLY, CDR2 FYNNEI. Here the CDR3 reads CASSRIQGTVGTQYF. The CDR3 DNA follows: TGTGCCAGCAGTCGAATACAGGGGACGGTGGGGACCCAGTACTTC.

This chain connects TRBV9 to TRBJ2-2; D is ambiguous. V was trimmed by 7 bases and J by 0 bases, leaving 10 bases between them. The CDR3 is made up of 14 amino acids. Per germline, CDR1 SGDLS and CDR2 YYNGEE. The CDR3 sequence is CASAKQPNTGELFF. The CDR3 nucleotides read TGTGCCAGCGCCAAACAGCCGAACACCGGGGAGCTGTTTTTT.

The chain uses TRBV19 and TRBJ1-5; D unresolved. With 3 bases removed from V and 10 bases from J, the gap between germline ends came to 13 bases. This CDR3 spans 13 amino acids. In germline, CDR1 is LNHDA, CDR2 SQIVND (reference sequence). CDR3 sequence: CASSIKGVGPQHF. The CDR3 DNA reads TGTGCCAGTAGTATTAAGGGAGTAGGACCCCAGCATTTT.

V gene TRBV7-2 combines with J gene TRBJ1-1, with 9 bases lining up with TRBD1. V shed 2 bases, J shed 11 bases, and the junction held 9 bases outside the gene matches. The CDR3 sequence is 14 residues long. Germline V CDR1 and CDR2: SGHTA, FQGNSA. The CDR3 protein is CASSLFPGQGMAFF. Here the CDR3 DNA reads TGTGCCAGCAGCTTATTTCCGGGACAGGGTATGGCTTTCTTT.

This clone occurred a few times. The chain recombines TRBV30 with TRBJ1-2; TRBD1 matches 7 bases. The J segment lost 8 bases and the V segment lost 5 bases, leaving 2 bases of the junction unmatched. CDR1 is GTSNPN and CDR2 is SVGIG in the germline V gene (reference sequence). The CDR3 is 10 residues long. The CDR3 here is CAWGDSGYTF. The CDR3 bases are TGTGCCTGGGGGGACAGCGGCTACACCTTC.

The chain couples TRBV5-1 to TRBJ2-2; the D gene is possibly TRBD1 (6 bases). Trimming shortened V by 4 bases and J by 3 bases, and 10 bases separated the two germline ends. Germline V gives CDR1 SGHRS, CDR2 YFSETQ. This CDR3 spans 14 amino acids. The CDR3 DNA is TGCGCCAGCAGCGTGGGGGCGCACACCGGGGAGCTGTTTTTT. This gives the protein CASSVGAHTGELFF.

V and J are TRBV2 and TRBJ2-1; TRBD2 matches at 13 bases. The ends lost 4 bases at V and 5 bases at J; junction bases unmatched: 8. This CDR3 comprises 17 residues. Germline CDR1 SNHLY, CDR2 FYNNEI. This CDR3 reads CASSGTSGSYGDNEQFF. In nucleotides, the CDR3 is TGTGCCAGCAGTGGGACTAGCGGGAGCTACGGGGACAATGAGCAGTTCTTC.

In DNA, the CDR3 is TGTGCCAGCACCGGACGGGGGAGGGACAAAAACATTCAGTACTTC. Its protein product is CASTGRGRDKNIQYF. The chain joins TRBV3-1 (or the pseudogene TRBV3-2) to TRBJ2-4; 7 nucleotides match TRBD2. Germline-derived CDR1 and CDR2 are LGHDT and YNNKEL (reference sequence). V was pared by 7 bases and J by 3 bases, with 9 bases of the junction left unmatched. The CDR3 is 15 amino acids.

The chain has TRBV2 and TRBJ2-3; possibly TRBD2 for D (6 bases). Germline V gives CDR1 SNHLY, CDR2 FYNNEI. The CDR3 has 12 residues. Trimming stripped 11 bases from V and 5 bases from J, with 14 bases between. The CDR3 sequence: CAAIGGKDTQYF. The CDR3 DNA is TGTGCCGCCATAGGAGGGAAAGATACGCAGTATTTT.

The chain has TRBV6-5 and TRBJ2-2, with 8 bases fitting TRBD2. The trim removed 6 bases at V and 3 bases at J, leaving 6 bases unmatched. The CDR3 length is 15 residues. The V gene's germline CDR1 is MNHEY and CDR2 SVGAGI. The CDR3 DNA sequence: TGTGCCAGCAGCCAGAAGACTAGCGACACCGGGGAGCTGTTTTTT. Amino acids: CASSQKTSDTGELFF.

This rearrangement joins TRBV2 to TRBJ1-2; D gene unclear. CDR3 length equals 12 residues. Per germline, CDR1 SNHLY and CDR2 FYNNEI. V lost 3 bases to trimming and J lost 4 bases, with 6 bases between them. The CDR3 DNA reads TGTGCCAGCAGTGACCAATCCTATGGCTACACCTTC. It translates to CASSDQSYGYTF.

The chain carries TRBV30 and TRBJ1-4; 10 bases fit TRBD1. The CDR3 extends over 12 amino acids. V lost 5 bases and J lost 8; bases outside the gene matches: 2. Germline CDR1 reads GTSNPN; CDR2 reads SVGIG (reference sequence). The DNA of the CDR3 is TGTGCCTGGGGGACAGGGGAAGAAAAACTGTTTTTT. Amino acids: CAWGTGEEKLFF. Full variable domain (remainder filled in from reference TRBV30 and TRBJ1-4): SQTIHQWPATLVQPVGSPLSLECTVEGTSNPNLYWYRQAAGRGLQLLFYSVGIGQISSEVPQNLSASRPQDRQFILSSKKLLLSDSGFYLCAWGTGEEKLFFGSGTQLSVL.

This clone came up once. CDR3 residues: CASSRQGATGELFF. CDR3 bases: TGTGCCAGCAGTAGACAGGGGGCCACCGGGGAGCTGTTTTTT. The chain carries TRBV2 and TRBJ2-2; the match to TRBD1 covers 10 bases. The CDR3 loop spans 14 amino acids. Germline values: CDR1 SNHLY, CDR2 FYNNEI. The ends lost 5 bases at V and 4 bases at J; junction bases unmatched: 1.